This T cell receptor beta chain appears in the sequencing data of a study of cytomegalovirus exposure and HLA in healthy donors. General study results and limits: Among the CMV-associated chains, a few were confirmed in vitro as specific for CMV antigens. What a later analysis reportedly showed was that an Asian-associated ancestry cluster had fewer N-insertions than the roughly 700-donor mean. Most subjects had HLA-A and HLA-B alleles reportedly predicted accurately by TCR beta sequences. TCR beta V- and J-gene trimming was later associated with a missense DCLRE1C variant.

Of note for this clone: Its antigen is still unknown.

Primers: 60 Vbeta forward and 13 Jbeta reverse. The data were produced by immunoSEQ multiplex PCR, yet TCRdb's version contains in-frame clones alone and is incomplete. The sample lists under 150,000 clones, about 80% occurring once. V was shortened by 6 bases and J by 1 base, with 9 bases between the two germline ends. Germline CDR1 is KGHSH and CDR2 is LQKENI. The CDR3 contains 13 residues. The sequence was collected from a woman in her twenties or thirties in good health and CMV-seronegative. This chain joins TRBV18 and TRBJ1-1; D gene uncertain. Sample: PBMCs. The chain's CDR3 is CASSTQWNTEAFF. DNA for the CDR3: TGTGCCAGCTCTACCCAGTGGAACACTGAAGCTTTCTTT.